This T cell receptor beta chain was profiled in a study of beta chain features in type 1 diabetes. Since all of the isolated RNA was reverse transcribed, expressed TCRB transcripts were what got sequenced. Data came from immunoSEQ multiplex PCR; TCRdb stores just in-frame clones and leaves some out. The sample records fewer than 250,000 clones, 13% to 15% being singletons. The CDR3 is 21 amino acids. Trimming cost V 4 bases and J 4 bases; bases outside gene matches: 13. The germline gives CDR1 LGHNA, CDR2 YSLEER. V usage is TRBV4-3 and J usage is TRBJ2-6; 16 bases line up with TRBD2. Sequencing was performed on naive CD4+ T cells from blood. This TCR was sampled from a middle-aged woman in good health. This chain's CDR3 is CASSPFRGTSGGAPGANVLTF. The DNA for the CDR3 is TGCGCCAGCAGCCCCTTTAGAGGGACTAGCGGGGGGGCCCCCGGGGCCAACGTCCTGACTTTC.